The clone carrying this T cell receptor (beta chain) was picked up a small number of times. This sample was taken from a study of blood T cells in healthy people across ages. With a J-beta primer mix and a sample-barcoded 5' primer, a second PCR ran 7 to 11 cycles. TCRdb itself ran the 5' RACE reads through MiXCR, one entry per CDR3 protein. Of about 800,000 distinct CDR3 sequences in the sample, about half were seen once. Germline-derived CDR1 and CDR2 are GTSNPN and SVGIG (reference sequence). The CDR3 loop spans 11 amino acids. The V and J ends lost 3 bases and 4 bases respectively, with 7 bases between them.

Input material: blood. This sequence was found in a man of 80 years or more in good health. The chain joins TRBV30 to TRBJ2-7; the D is unclear. The CDR3 sequence is CAWRTLYEQYF. The DNA for the CDR3 is TGTGCCTGGAGGACCTTGTACGAGCAGTACTTC.